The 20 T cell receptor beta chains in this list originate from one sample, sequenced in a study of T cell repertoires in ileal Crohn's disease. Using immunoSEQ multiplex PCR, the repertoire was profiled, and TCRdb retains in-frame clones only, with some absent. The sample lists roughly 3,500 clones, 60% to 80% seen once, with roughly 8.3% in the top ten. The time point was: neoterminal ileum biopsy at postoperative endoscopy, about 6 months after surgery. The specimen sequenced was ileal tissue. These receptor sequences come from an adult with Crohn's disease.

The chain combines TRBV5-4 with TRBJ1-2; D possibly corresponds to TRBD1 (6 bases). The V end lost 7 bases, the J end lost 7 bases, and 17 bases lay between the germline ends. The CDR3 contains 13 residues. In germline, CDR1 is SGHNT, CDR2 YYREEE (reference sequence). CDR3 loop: CASGVQGMSGYTF. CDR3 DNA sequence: TGTGCCAGCGGGGTTCAGGGGATGAGTGGCTACACCTTC.

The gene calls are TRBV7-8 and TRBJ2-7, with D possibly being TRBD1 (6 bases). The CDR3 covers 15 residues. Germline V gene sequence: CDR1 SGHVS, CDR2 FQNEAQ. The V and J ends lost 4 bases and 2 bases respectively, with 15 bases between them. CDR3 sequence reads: CASSSRGTATYEQYF. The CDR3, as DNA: TGTGCCAGCAGCTCTAGGGGGACGGCAACCTACGAGCAGTACTTC.

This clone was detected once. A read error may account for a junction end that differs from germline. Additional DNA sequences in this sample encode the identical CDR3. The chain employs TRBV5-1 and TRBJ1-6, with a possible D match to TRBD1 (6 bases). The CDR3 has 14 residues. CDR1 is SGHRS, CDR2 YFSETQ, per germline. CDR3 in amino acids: CASSTRAGDSPLHF. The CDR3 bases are TGCGCCAGCAGCACCAGGGCAGGGGATTCCCCCCTCCACTTT.

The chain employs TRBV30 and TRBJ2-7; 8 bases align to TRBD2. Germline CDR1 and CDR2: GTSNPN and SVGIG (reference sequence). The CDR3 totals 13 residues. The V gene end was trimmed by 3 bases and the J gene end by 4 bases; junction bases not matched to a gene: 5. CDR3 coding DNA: TGTGCCTGGAGGCGGCGGGGGGCGTACGAGCAGTACTTC. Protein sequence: CAWRRRGAYEQYF.

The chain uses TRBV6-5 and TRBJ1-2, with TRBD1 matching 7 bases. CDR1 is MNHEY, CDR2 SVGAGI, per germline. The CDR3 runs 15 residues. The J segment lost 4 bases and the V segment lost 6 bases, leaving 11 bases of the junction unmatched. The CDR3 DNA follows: TGTGCCAGCAGAACCCAGGGGGACACAGGCTATGGCTACACCTTC. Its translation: CASRTQGDTGYGYTF.

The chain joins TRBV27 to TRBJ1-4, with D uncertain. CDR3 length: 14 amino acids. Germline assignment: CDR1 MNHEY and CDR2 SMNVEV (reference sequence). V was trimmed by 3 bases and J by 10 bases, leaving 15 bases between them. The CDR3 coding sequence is TGTGCCAGCAGTTTGGAACCCCGCCCGGGAAAACTGTTTTTT. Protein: CASSLEPRPGKLFF.

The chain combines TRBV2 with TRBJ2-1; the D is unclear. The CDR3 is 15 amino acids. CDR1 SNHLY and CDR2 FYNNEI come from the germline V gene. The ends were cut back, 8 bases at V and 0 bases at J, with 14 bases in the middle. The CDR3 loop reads CASADDTSSYNEQFF. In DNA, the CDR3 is TGTGCCAGCGCTGATGATACAAGCTCCTACAATGAGCAGTTCTTC.

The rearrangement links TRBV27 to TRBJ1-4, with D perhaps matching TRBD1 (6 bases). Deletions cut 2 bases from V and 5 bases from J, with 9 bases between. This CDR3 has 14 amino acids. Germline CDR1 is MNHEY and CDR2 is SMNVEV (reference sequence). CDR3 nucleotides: TGTGCCAGCAGTTTACAGGGGAGAAATGAAAAACTGTTTTTT. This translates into CASSLQGRNEKLFF.

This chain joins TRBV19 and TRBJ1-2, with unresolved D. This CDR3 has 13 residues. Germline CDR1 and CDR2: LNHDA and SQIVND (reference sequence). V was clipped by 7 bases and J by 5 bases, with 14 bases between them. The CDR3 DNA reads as TGTGCCAGTAAAGTGGCGGGAGGTTATGGCTACACCTTC. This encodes CASKVAGGYGYTF.

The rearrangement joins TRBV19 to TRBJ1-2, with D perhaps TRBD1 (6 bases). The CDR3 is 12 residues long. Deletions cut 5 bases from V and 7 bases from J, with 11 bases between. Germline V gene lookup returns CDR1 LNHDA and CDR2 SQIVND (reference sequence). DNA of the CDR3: TGTGCCAGTAGTGAGCACAGGGCTGGCTACACCTTC. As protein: CASSEHRAGYTF.

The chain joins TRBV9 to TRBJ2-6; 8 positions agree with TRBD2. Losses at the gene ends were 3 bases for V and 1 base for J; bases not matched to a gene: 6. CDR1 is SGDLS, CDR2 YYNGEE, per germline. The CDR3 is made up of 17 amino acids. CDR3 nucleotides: TGTGCCAGCAGCGCCGGGAGGGGGTCGTCTGGGGCCAACGTCCTGACTTTC. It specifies CASSAGRGSSGANVLTF. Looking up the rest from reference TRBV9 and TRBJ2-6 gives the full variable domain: DSGVTQTPKHLITATGQRVTLRCSPRSGDLSVYWYQQSLDQGLQFLIQYYNGEERAKGNILERFSAQQFPDLHSELNLSSLELGDSALYFCASSAGRGSSGANVLTFGAGSRLTVL.

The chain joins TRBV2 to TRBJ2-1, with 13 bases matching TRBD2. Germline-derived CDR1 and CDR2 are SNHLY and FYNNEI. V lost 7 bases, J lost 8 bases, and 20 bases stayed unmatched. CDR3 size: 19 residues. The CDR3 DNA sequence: TGTGCCAGCACCGCCCCAGGGACTAGCGGGGACAGGGGTCGGGATGAGCAGTTCTTC. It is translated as CASTAPGTSGDRGRDEQFF. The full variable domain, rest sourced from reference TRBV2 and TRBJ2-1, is EPEVTQTPSHQVTQMGQEVILRCVPISNHLYFYWYRQILGQKVEFLVSFYNNEISEKSEIFDDQFSVERPDGSNFTLKIRSTKLEDSAMYFCASTAPGTSGDRGRDEQFFGPGTRLTVL.

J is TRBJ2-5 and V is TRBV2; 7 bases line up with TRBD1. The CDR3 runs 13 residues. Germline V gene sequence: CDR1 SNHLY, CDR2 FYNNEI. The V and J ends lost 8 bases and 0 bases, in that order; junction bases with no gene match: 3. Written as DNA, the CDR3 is TGTGCCAGCCGGGGACAGAACCAAGAGACCCAGTACTTC. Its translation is CASRGQNQETQYF.

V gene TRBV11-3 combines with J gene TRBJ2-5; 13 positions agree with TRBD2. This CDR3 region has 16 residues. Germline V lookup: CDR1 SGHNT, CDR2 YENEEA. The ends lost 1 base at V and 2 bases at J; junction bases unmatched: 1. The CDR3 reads CASSLGGLAGQETQYF. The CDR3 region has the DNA TGTGCCAGCAGCTTAGGGGGACTAGCGGGGCAAGAGACCCAGTACTTC.

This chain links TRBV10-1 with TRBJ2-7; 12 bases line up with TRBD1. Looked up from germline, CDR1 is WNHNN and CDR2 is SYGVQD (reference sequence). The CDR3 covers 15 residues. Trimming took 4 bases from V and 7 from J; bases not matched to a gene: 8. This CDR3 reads CASSAAGQGAEEQYF. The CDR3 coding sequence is TGCGCCAGCAGTGCCGCGGGACAGGGGGCCGAAGAGCAGTACTTC.

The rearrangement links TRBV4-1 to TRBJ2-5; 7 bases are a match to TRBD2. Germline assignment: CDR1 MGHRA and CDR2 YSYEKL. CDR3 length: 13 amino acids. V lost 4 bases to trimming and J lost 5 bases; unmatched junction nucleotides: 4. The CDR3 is CASSPGGVETQYF. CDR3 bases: TGCGCCAGCAGCCCGGGGGGTGTGGAGACCCAGTACTTC.

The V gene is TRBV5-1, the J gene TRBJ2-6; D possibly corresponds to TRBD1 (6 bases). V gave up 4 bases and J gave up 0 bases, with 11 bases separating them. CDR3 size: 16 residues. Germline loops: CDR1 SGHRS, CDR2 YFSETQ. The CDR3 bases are TGCGCCAGCAGCGCGACAGGCTACTCTGGGGCCAACGTCCTGACTTTC. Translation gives CASSATGYSGANVLTF.

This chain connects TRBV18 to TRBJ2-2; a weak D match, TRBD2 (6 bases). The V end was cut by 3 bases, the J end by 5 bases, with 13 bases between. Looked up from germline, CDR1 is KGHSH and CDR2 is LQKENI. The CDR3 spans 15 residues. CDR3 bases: TGTGCCAGCTCACCTAACACCGCGGGAACCGGGGAGCTGTTTTTT. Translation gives CASSPNTAGTGELFF.

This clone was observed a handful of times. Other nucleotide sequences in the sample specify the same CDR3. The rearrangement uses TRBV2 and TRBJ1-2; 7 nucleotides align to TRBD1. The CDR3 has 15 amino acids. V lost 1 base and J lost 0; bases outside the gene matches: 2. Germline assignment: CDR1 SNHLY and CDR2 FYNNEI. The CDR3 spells CASSEGQGANYGYTF. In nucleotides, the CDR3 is TGTGCCAGCAGTGAAGGACAGGGAGCTAACTATGGCTACACCTTC.

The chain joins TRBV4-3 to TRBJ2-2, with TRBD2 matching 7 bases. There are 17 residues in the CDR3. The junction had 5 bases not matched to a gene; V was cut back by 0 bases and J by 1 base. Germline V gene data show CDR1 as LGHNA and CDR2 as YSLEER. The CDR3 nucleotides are TGCGCCAGCAGCCAAGATCCCCCTAGCGGGAACACCGGGGAGCTGTTTTTT. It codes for CASSQDPPSGNTGELFF.